The 10 T cell receptor beta chains given below trace back to one sample, sequenced in a study of CD8+ T cells in alopecia areata. As for treatment: oral pan-JAK inhibitor, 5-10 mg twice daily. Investigators isolated RNA and reverse transcribed it into cDNA to act as the sequencing template. Profiled with immunoSEQ multiplex PCR; TCRdb holds only in-frame clones, not every one. The sample shows about 200,000 clones, 60% of them seen only once. This material consisted of CD4+ T cells sorted from blood, taken at week 4, from a patient treated with tofacitinib. The receptors were sampled from a human donor with alopecia areata.

The chain uses TRBV4-1 and TRBJ2-1; 10 nucleotides align to TRBD2. V dropped 5 bases and J dropped 2; count of bases not matched to a gene: 3. CDR1 MGHRA and CDR2 YSYEKL come from the germline V gene. The length of the CDR3 is 15 residues. CDR3 amino acids: CASSSGGAAYNEQFF. DNA of the CDR3: TGCGCCAGCAGCAGCGGGGGGGCCGCCTACAATGAGCAGTTCTTC.

J is TRBJ1-2 and V is TRBV7-9; 9 bases agree with TRBD1. The CDR3 length is 15 residues. From germline, CDR1 is SEHNR and CDR2 FQNEAQ (reference sequence). V trimming: 4 bases; J trimming: 7 bases; junction bases outside the gene matches: 10. DNA of the CDR3: TGTGCCAGCAGCTCCTCCCAGGACAGGGGCGGTGGCTACACCTTC. Its protein product is CASSSSQDRGGGYTF.

The chain carries TRBV30 and TRBJ1-6, with D unclear. The germline gives CDR1 GTSNPN, CDR2 SVGIG (reference sequence). Trimming took 7 bases from V and 7 from J, leaving 17 bases between them. The CDR3 loop spans 14 amino acids. CDR3 DNA sequence: TGTGCCTCCTCCCGGCGGCCCATGAATTCACCCCTCCACTTT. Its protein is CASSRRPMNSPLHF.

The chain carries TRBV7-9 and TRBJ2-7; perhaps D is TRBD1 or TRBD2 (5 bases each). Trimming stripped 0 bases from V and 5 bases from J, with 11 bases between. This CDR3 comprises 14 residues. The germline CDR1 and CDR2 sequences are SEHNR and FQNEAQ (reference sequence). This CDR3 is CASSLAGRGDEQYF. In DNA, the CDR3 is TGTGCCAGCAGCTTAGCGGGTAGAGGGGACGAGCAGTACTTC.

The CDR3 nucleotides read TGTGCCAGCCGGCGATCAGGGAGGGCGGGTGGCTACACCTTC. Amino acid sequence: CASRRSGRAGGYTF. V is TRBV6-5 and J is TRBJ1-2, with a possible D match to TRBD1 (5 bases). The germline V gene has CDR1 MNHEY and CDR2 SVGAGI. V shed 8 bases and J shed 7 bases, with 20 bases lying between them. The CDR3 is 14 residues long.

This clone came up a few times. The V call is TRBV7-2, the J call TRBJ2-3; TRBD2 agrees at 12 bases. The V segment lost 5 bases and the J segment 1 base; nucleotides outside the gene matches: 1. The CDR3 covers 15 residues. CDR1 and CDR2 from the germline V gene are SGHTA and FQGNSA. CDR3 region: CASSRTSGGTDTQYF. Written as DNA, the CDR3 is TGTGCCAGCAGCAGGACTAGCGGGGGCACAGATACGCAGTATTTT.

This clone was counted between two and nine times. The gene calls are TRBV7-2 and TRBJ2-7; D gene ambiguous. Germline-derived CDR1 and CDR2 are SGHTA and FQGNSA. The length of the CDR3 is 17 residues. V was shortened by 2 bases and J by 3 bases, with 20 bases between the two germline ends. The CDR3 loop reads CASSLSPRQAIGYEQYF. The DNA for the CDR3 is TGTGCCAGCAGCTTATCCCCGCGCCAAGCGATCGGCTACGAGCAGTACTTC.

A few counts support this clone. This chain joins TRBV18 and TRBJ1-4, with a possible D match to TRBD1 (6 bases). The CDR3 length is 15 residues. Germline V gene sequence: CDR1 KGHSH, CDR2 LQKENI. Between the trimmed V and J ends, which lost 0 bases and 8 bases, there was a span of 13 bases. The CDR3 DNA is TGTGCCAGCTCACCACCCAGGGGAGTGGAGGAAAAACTGTTTTTT. This codes for CASSPPRGVEEKLFF.

V is TRBV4-2 and J is TRBJ2-3; 7 bases align to TRBD1. V trimming: 1 base; J trimming: 0 bases; junction bases outside the gene matches: 4. CDR1 LGHNA and CDR2 YNFKEQ come from the germline V gene. The CDR3 totals 16 residues. CDR3 nucleotide sequence: TGTGCCAGCAGCCAAGTCCGGGACAGCAGCACAGATACGCAGTATTTT. Translated, it gives CASSQVRDSSTDTQYF.

The V call is TRBV29-1, the J call TRBJ2-5, with D hard to call. Trimming removed 3 bases from V and 5 bases from J, with 4 bases in between. CDR1 SQVTM and CDR2 ANQGSEA come from the germline V gene. There are 10 residues in the CDR3. The chain's CDR3 is CSVDTETQYF. The CDR3 DNA sequence: TGCAGCGTTGACACCGAGACCCAGTACTTC. Variable domain in full (rest from reference TRBV29-1 and TRBJ2-5): SAVISQKPSRDICQRGTSLTIQCQVDSQVTMMFWYRQQPGQSLTLIATANQGSEATYESGFVIDKFPISRPNLTFSTLTVSNMSPEDSSIYLCSVDTETQYFGPGTRLLVL.